This TCR beta chain is from a study of blood T cell repertoires in COVID-19. Trimming took off 5 bases at V and 2 bases at J, with 13 bases between the two ends. Germline-derived CDR1 and CDR2 are GTSNPN and SVGIG (reference sequence). CDR3 length: 14 amino acids. Assay: immunoSEQ multiplex PCR; the TCRdb copy retains only in-frame clones and omits some. The sample yields 300,000 to 350,000 clones, 87% seen once. Grouping used clinical history reported by participants in a survey and questionnaire. The rearrangement links TRBV30 to TRBJ1-3; D is unclear. The specimen sequenced was PBMCs or T cells enriched from blood (not recorded which). This receptor was obtained from a woman under 30 who had recovered from COVID-19. Written as DNA, the CDR3 is TGTGCCTGGTCGCTCAGGAGGACTGGAAACACCATATATTTT. Amino acid sequence: CAWSLRRTGNTIYF.